This T cell receptor (beta chain) was profiled in a study of blood T cell repertoires in COVID-19. Overall study: Sources were T cells, B-cell-depleted T cells, or PBMCs; the material itself was cDNA or gDNA.

Original analysis: From reference gene primer amplification, estimates of nucleated cell counts were derived. The table came from immunoSEQ multiplex PCR; TCRdb's copy has only in-frame clones and leaves some out. V and J calls and clone size follow that table, whereas D and trimming were derived from the DNA. The table records 200,000 to 250,000 clones, 80% to 90% of them present only once. The CDR3 has 20 amino acids. Germline V lookup: CDR1 MNHNY, CDR2 SVGAGI (reference sequence). Unmatched junction bases numbered 16, after V lost 5 bases and J lost 3 bases. The clonotype comes from a woman aged 18-30 years in a cohort exposed to, infected with or recovered from COVID-19 (not recorded which). The chain employs TRBV6-6 and TRBJ2-2, with 12 bases that match TRBD2. The sequenced sample consisted of PBMCs or T cells enriched from blood (not recorded which). The CDR3 DNA follows: TGTGCCAGCAGTCCAGGGTCCCTGCGCCTAGCGGGAGGGGACACCGGGGAGCTGTTTTTT. Translation gives CASSPGSLRLAGGDTGELFF.